A selection of T cell receptor beta chains follows, all from one sample in a study of T cell repertoires in cytomegalovirus infection. TCRdb re-derived calls from the reads in MiXCR, one entry per CDR3 protein. The sample has tens of thousands of distinct CDR3 sequences; 20% to 30% are singletons. Their antigens are not known. The starting material was CD8+ T cells from cultured PBMCs, obtained from culture after CMV antigen stimulation. These receptors all come from a human donor in good health (CMV status not recorded). Some clones in this sample may be carry-over from other donors' samples. The CDR3 runs from the conserved cysteine through the conserved F or W. The order of the fields is V gene, D gene, clone size, J gene, CDR3 DNA, CDR3 protein. The D gene is left open where the match is weak. The size of a clone is reported for some rows only, either as once, few or many, or as a class for expanded clones.

v_gene: TRBV2; d_gene: -; abundance: few; j_gene: TRBJ2-1; CDR3nt: TGTGCCACCTTTAGCGGAACTGAGCAGTTCTTC; CDR3aa: CATFSGTEQFF
v_gene: TRBV20-1; d_gene: -; abundance: once; j_gene: TRBJ1-2; CDR3nt: TGCAGTGCTAGAGATTTAATGGGAGGTCCGACTAACTATGGCTACACCTTC; CDR3aa: CSARDLMGGPTNYGYTF
v_gene: TRBV5-4; d_gene: -; abundance: -; j_gene: TRBJ2-5; CDR3nt: TGTGCCAGCAGCTCCCCGCCCGAAATACCCCAGTACTTC; CDR3aa: CASSSPPEIPQYF
v_gene: TRBV12-3/TRBV12-4; d_gene: -; abundance: few; j_gene: TRBJ1-2; CDR3nt: TGTGCCAGCAGTCCTACTAAGGACATGGATTATGGCTACACCTTC; CDR3aa: CASSPTKDMDYGYTF
v_gene: TRBV30; d_gene: -; abundance: -; j_gene: TRBJ2-1; CDR3nt: TGTGCCTGGGATGGAGCAGGAGTGAATGAGCAGTTCTTC; CDR3aa: CAWDGAGVNEQFF
v_gene: TRBV4-1; d_gene: -; abundance: -; j_gene: TRBJ1-2; CDR3nt: TGCGCCAGCAGCCTAAGCCTGACAGGTGGCTATGGCTACACCTTC; CDR3aa: CASSLSLTGGYGYTF
v_gene: TRBV5-1; d_gene: -; abundance: -; j_gene: TRBJ2-7; CDR3nt: TGCGCCAGCAGCCAGGGGTGGGGGGTAGCCTACGAGCAGTACTTC; CDR3aa: CASSQGWGVAYEQYF
v_gene: TRBV7-9; d_gene: -; abundance: -; j_gene: TRBJ2-7; CDR3nt: TGTGCCAGCAGATTTGATGGCGGCTACGAGCAGTACTTC; CDR3aa: CASRFDGGYEQYF
v_gene: TRBV2; d_gene: TRBD2; abundance: -; j_gene: TRBJ2-3; CDR3nt: TGTGCCAGCAGTGATCTAGCGGGGGGGAGCACAGATACGCAGTATTTT; CDR3aa: CASSDLAGGSTDTQYF
v_gene: TRBV9; d_gene: -; abundance: -; j_gene: TRBJ2-1; CDR3nt: TGTGCCAGCAGCGTAGGAGACATCACGAATGAGCAGTTCTTC; CDR3aa: CASSVGDITNEQFF
v_gene: TRBV10-2; d_gene: TRBD1; abundance: few; j_gene: TRBJ2-1; CDR3nt: TGCGCCAGCGGGACAGGCCCTGGAAATGAGCAGTTCTTC; CDR3aa: CASGTGPGNEQFF
v_gene: TRBV7-9; d_gene: TRBD1; abundance: few; j_gene: TRBJ1-4; CDR3nt: TGTGCCAGCAGCTTACGGACAGGGACAACTAATGAAAAACTGTTTTTT; CDR3aa: CASSLRTGTTNEKLFF
v_gene: TRBV4-3; d_gene: TRBD2; abundance: many; j_gene: TRBJ2-7; CDR3nt: TGCGCCAGCAGCCAAGATCTAGCGGGCAGCTCCTACGAGCAGTACTTC; CDR3aa: CASSQDLAGSSYEQYF
v_gene: TRBV6-6; d_gene: -; abundance: -; j_gene: TRBJ1-4; CDR3nt: TGTGCCAGCAGTTACAAAGGGGAGGAAAAACTGTTTTTT; CDR3aa: CASSYKGEEKLFF
v_gene: TRBV12-3/TRBV12-4; d_gene: TRBD1; abundance: -; j_gene: TRBJ2-1; CDR3nt: TGTGCCAGCAGAAACAGGGGTAATGAGCAGTTCTTC; CDR3aa: CASRNRGNEQFF
v_gene: TRBV7-2; d_gene: -; abundance: many; j_gene: TRBJ2-3; CDR3nt: TGTGCCAGCAGCGCGGGACCCATAGAGCCGCAGTATTTT; CDR3aa: CASSAGPIEPQYF
v_gene: TRBV10-3; d_gene: -; abundance: few; j_gene: TRBJ2-3; CDR3nt: TGTGCCATCAGCACGGACTCTAACACAGATACGCAGTATTTT; CDR3aa: CAISTDSNTDTQYF
v_gene: TRBV4-3; d_gene: -; abundance: -; j_gene: TRBJ2-7; CDR3nt: TGCGCCAGCAGCCAAGATCAGGAAGCGGAGGCCTACGAGCAGTACTTC; CDR3aa: CASSQDQEAEAYEQYF
v_gene: TRBV11-2; d_gene: -; abundance: many; j_gene: TRBJ2-3; CDR3nt: TGTGCCAGCAGCTTGGGGGCCGGGAGCACAGATACGCAGTATTTT; CDR3aa: CASSLGAGSTDTQYF
v_gene: TRBV7-2; d_gene: TRBD1; abundance: many; j_gene: TRBJ1-6; CDR3nt: TGTGCCAGCAGCGGACAGGCCTCTGGGCCCCTCCACTTT; CDR3aa: CASSGQASGPLHF
v_gene: TRBV13; d_gene: -; abundance: -; j_gene: TRBJ1-2; CDR3nt: TGTGCCAGCAGCTTAAAGGGGGATAACTATGGCTACACCTTC; CDR3aa: CASSLKGDNYGYTF
v_gene: TRBV27; d_gene: -; abundance: few; j_gene: TRBJ2-1; CDR3nt: TGTGCCAGCAGACTCGACTCGGGCAGAAATGAGCAGTTCTTC; CDR3aa: CASRLDSGRNEQFF
v_gene: TRBV11-3; d_gene: -; abundance: -; j_gene: TRBJ2-2; CDR3nt: TGTGCCAGCAGCACATATGTGGGGGCGGAGGAGCTGTTTTTT; CDR3aa: CASSTYVGAEELFF
v_gene: TRBV11-2; d_gene: -; abundance: -; j_gene: TRBJ2-7; CDR3nt: TGTGCCAGCAGCTTAGGGGTCCCAGGTCGCTACGAGCAGTACTTC; CDR3aa: CASSLGVPGRYEQYF
v_gene: TRBV10-2; d_gene: -; abundance: many; j_gene: TRBJ2-1; CDR3nt: TGCGCCAGCAGTGACACGGAGGACCACCCTAGCAAGTTCTTC; CDR3aa: CASSDTEDHPSKFF
v_gene: TRBV9; d_gene: -; abundance: -; j_gene: TRBJ2-3; CDR3nt: TGTGCCAGCAGCGTAGGGGGCTCCTACACAGATACGCAGTATTTT; CDR3aa: CASSVGGSYTDTQYF
v_gene: TRBV6-6; d_gene: TRBD1; abundance: -; j_gene: TRBJ1-4; CDR3nt: TGTGCCAGCCACGACAGGGCGAGGGAAAAACTGTTTTTT; CDR3aa: CASHDRAREKLFF
v_gene: TRBV2; d_gene: TRBD1; abundance: many; j_gene: TRBJ2-5; CDR3nt: TGTGCCAGGGCTGAGAGGACAGGCCGACCGCGGGAGACCCAGTACTTC; CDR3aa: CARAERTGRPRETQYF
v_gene: TRBV7-9; d_gene: -; abundance: many; j_gene: TRBJ2-3; CDR3nt: TGTGCCAGCAGCCTAACAGGGAGCACAGATACGCAGTATTTT; CDR3aa: CASSLTGSTDTQYF
v_gene: TRBV5-5; d_gene: -; abundance: -; j_gene: TRBJ1-5; CDR3nt: TGTGCCAGCAGCCTTCCCGGGGAGTCGAGCAATCAGCCCCAGCATTTT; CDR3aa: CASSLPGESSNQPQHF
v_gene: TRBV7-9; d_gene: -; abundance: medium-sized; j_gene: TRBJ2-7; CDR3nt: TGTGCCAGCAGCCATCCGCCCCGAAGCTACGAGCAGTACTTC; CDR3aa: CASSHPPRSYEQYF
v_gene: TRBV7-9; d_gene: -; abundance: -; j_gene: TRBJ1-2; CDR3nt: TGTGCCAGCAGCTTAGCCGGGGGGGGCTACACCTTC; CDR3aa: CASSLAGGGYTF
v_gene: TRBV7-2; d_gene: TRBD1; abundance: many; j_gene: TRBJ1-1; CDR3nt: TGTGCCAGCAGCTCATTCAGGGGGGTAGACACTGAAGCTTTCTTT; CDR3aa: CASSSFRGVDTEAFF
v_gene: TRBV12-3/TRBV12-4; d_gene: TRBD2; abundance: few; j_gene: TRBJ2-7; CDR3nt: TGTGCCAGCAGTTTTAGGGATAGCGGGAGTTACGAGCAGTACTTC; CDR3aa: CASSFRDSGSYEQYF
v_gene: TRBV7-3; d_gene: -; abundance: many; j_gene: TRBJ2-7; CDR3nt: TGTGCCAGCAGCGACTTGAGGGTTGAGCAGTACTTC; CDR3aa: CASSDLRVEQYF
v_gene: TRBV15; d_gene: -; abundance: few; j_gene: TRBJ2-1; CDR3nt: TGTGCCACCAGCAGAGAGTCCTCGGAGGCTTACTACAATGAGCAGTTCTTC; CDR3aa: CATSRESSEAYYNEQFF
v_gene: TRBV27; d_gene: TRBD2; abundance: few; j_gene: TRBJ2-3; CDR3nt: TGTGCCAGCATGGGGAGGGCTAGCGGGATGCCCACAGATACGCAGTATTTT; CDR3aa: CASMGRASGMPTDTQYF
v_gene: TRBV19; d_gene: -; abundance: -; j_gene: TRBJ2-2; CDR3nt: TGTGCCAGTAGTATCTCTACGAACACCGGGGAGCTGTTTTTT; CDR3aa: CASSISTNTGELFF
v_gene: TRBV11-2; d_gene: -; abundance: few; j_gene: TRBJ1-4; CDR3nt: TGTGCCAGCAGCTTGGGTCGGTTGGCTAATGAAAAACTGTTTTTT; CDR3aa: CASSLGRLANEKLFF
v_gene: TRBV11-3; d_gene: -; abundance: -; j_gene: TRBJ1-2; CDR3nt: TGTGCCAGCAGCCACGGCCAGGCCGGGGGATATGGCTACACCTTC; CDR3aa: CASSHGQAGGYGYTF
v_gene: TRBV28; d_gene: TRBD1; abundance: -; j_gene: TRBJ2-3; CDR3nt: TGTGCCAGCAGTTTTCTGTCAGGGGGAAATACGCAGTATTTT; CDR3aa: CASSFLSGGNTQYF
v_gene: TRBV20-1; d_gene: -; abundance: -; j_gene: TRBJ1-1; CDR3nt: TGCAGTGCTAGAGATCCTGGGGTGAACACTGAAGCTTTCTTT; CDR3aa: CSARDPGVNTEAFF
v_gene: TRBV6-6; d_gene: TRBD1; abundance: -; j_gene: TRBJ1-2; CDR3nt: TGTGCCAGCAGTTACTCGAGACAGGGGGCCTCGTGGTTCAATGGCTACACCTTC; CDR3aa: CASSYSRQGASWFNGYTF
v_gene: TRBV29-1; d_gene: TRBD2; abundance: -; j_gene: TRBJ2-1; CDR3nt: TGCAGCGTTGAAGGCCTAGCGGGAGTAACCTACAATGAGCAGTTCTTC; CDR3aa: CSVEGLAGVTYNEQFF
v_gene: TRBV4-3; d_gene: -; abundance: many; j_gene: TRBJ1-1; CDR3nt: TGCGCCAGCAGCCAAGGTTTCAGGGGACGAGAAACTGAAGCTTTCTTT; CDR3aa: CASSQGFRGRETEAFF
v_gene: TRBV7-6; d_gene: -; abundance: many; j_gene: TRBJ2-7; CDR3nt: TGTGCCAGCAGCCTCATCGGGGGTCCCGAGCAGTACTTC; CDR3aa: CASSLIGGPEQYF
v_gene: TRBV28; d_gene: -; abundance: -; j_gene: TRBJ1-2; CDR3nt: TGTGCCAGCAGCCCGGGCTACACCTTC; CDR3aa: CASSPGYTF
v_gene: TRBV6-2/TRBV6-3; d_gene: -; abundance: few; j_gene: TRBJ2-1; CDR3nt: TGTGCCAGCAGTCGGCTGACAGGTTACAATGAGCAGTTCTTC; CDR3aa: CASSRLTGYNEQFF
v_gene: TRBV29-1; d_gene: -; abundance: -; j_gene: TRBJ2-7; CDR3nt: TGCAGCGTCGAGGGTGGCCCCTACGAGCAGTACTTC; CDR3aa: CSVEGGPYEQYF
v_gene: TRBV6-2/TRBV6-3; d_gene: TRBD2; abundance: few; j_gene: TRBJ2-3; CDR3nt: TGTGCCAGCAGTTACCCGAGGACTAGCGGGAGTACGCAGTATTTT; CDR3aa: CASSYPRTSGSTQYF
v_gene: TRBV6-2/TRBV6-3; d_gene: -; abundance: -; j_gene: TRBJ2-3; CDR3nt: TGTGCCAGCAGTTTTGGGACCACTGGGGCAGATACGCAGTATTTT; CDR3aa: CASSFGTTGADTQYF
v_gene: TRBV27; d_gene: -; abundance: -; j_gene: TRBJ2-7; CDR3nt: TGTGCCAGCAGTTTAGGTTTCTCCTACGAGCAGTACTTC; CDR3aa: CASSLGFSYEQYF
v_gene: TRBV7-8; d_gene: -; abundance: many; j_gene: TRBJ2-7; CDR3nt: TGTGCCAGCAGCCCCTTTGGGACCACCTACGAGCAGTACTTC; CDR3aa: CASSPFGTTYEQYF
v_gene: TRBV12-3/TRBV12-4; d_gene: -; abundance: -; j_gene: TRBJ1-2; CDR3nt: TGTGCCAGCAGCCAACTAGGAGGGGGGGGGCGCGGTAACTATGGCTACACCTTC; CDR3aa: CASSQLGGGGRGNYGYTF
v_gene: TRBV6-2/TRBV6-3; d_gene: TRBD1; abundance: few; j_gene: TRBJ1-1; CDR3nt: TGTGCCAGCAGTTCCTCAGGGGGCAGGACTGAAGCTTTCTTT; CDR3aa: CASSSSGGRTEAFF